These 10 T cell receptor beta chains share one sample of origin, sequenced in a study of shared clonotypes between healthy human individuals. Naivety among CD8 cells was defined by CD45RO negativity and positive CCR7 selection, thereby excluding terminally differentiated effector memory CD45RA+ cells. Profiling relied on immunoSEQ multiplex PCR, and the TCRdb table lists in-frame clones only, not all of them. The repertoire holds more than 500,000 clones, about 95% seen once, with approximately 0.11% in the top ten. The sequenced material came from naive CD8+ T cells sorted from blood. The receptor source for this set is a woman in her 30s in good health.

The V gene is TRBV30, the J gene TRBJ2-1; D might be TRBD2 (6 bases). Germline V gene data show CDR1 as GTSNPN and CDR2 as SVGIG (reference sequence). The CDR3 is 13 amino acids. CDR3 bases: TGTGCTGTCGGGTTAGCGGATTACAATGAGCAGTTCTTC. Its translation: CAVGLADYNEQFF. The whole variable domain, filled in from reference TRBV30 and TRBJ2-1, reads SQTIHQWPATLVQPVGSPLSLECTVEGTSNPNLYWYRQAAGRGLQLLFYSVGIGQISSEVPQNLSASRPQDRQFILSSKKLLLSDSGFYLCAVGLADYNEQFFGPGTRLTVL.

The table lists this clone with many counts. V usage is TRBV28 and J usage is TRBJ2-7; TRBD2 matches at 9 bases. This CDR3 is built from 16 residues. J was trimmed by 0 bases and V by 5 bases; bases with no gene match: 8. CDR1 and CDR2 from the germline V gene are MDHEN and SYDVKM. The CDR3: CASSLPAREGSYEQYF. DNA for the CDR3: TGTGCCAGCAGTCTCCCTGCGCGGGAGGGCTCCTACGAGCAGTACTTC.

The rearrangement uses TRBV6-1 and TRBJ2-7, with D possibly matching TRBD2 (6 bases). CDR1 and CDR2 (germline): MNHNS, SASEGT. V was trimmed by 6 bases and J by 3 bases, leaving 18 bases between them. There are 15 residues in the CDR3. CDR3 loop: CASRGYPTTSYEQYF. The CDR3 DNA reads TGTGCCAGCAGGGGATATCCCACGACTAGCTACGAGCAGTACTTC.

V is TRBV11-2 and J is TRBJ2-2; maybe TRBD2 (5 bases). Germline values: CDR1 SGHAT, CDR2 FQNNGV. The germline V and J ends were trimmed by 3 bases and 5 bases, with 13 bases remaining between them. The CDR3 is 15 amino acids. The CDR3 DNA follows: TGTGCCAGCAGCTTTGACTATCTGGGGACCGGGGAGCTGTTTTTT. Translation gives CASSFDYLGTGELFF. Full variable domain (rest looked up from reference TRBV11-2 and TRBJ2-2): EAGVAQSPRYKIIEKRQSVAFWCNPISGHATLYWYQQILGQGPKLLIQFQNNGVVDDSQLPKDRFSAERLKGVDSTLKIQPAKLEDSAVYLCASSFDYLGTGELFFGEGSRLTVL.

The CDR3, as DNA: TGCGCCAGCAGCCATCTAAATTGGGGGAGCACCGGGGAGCTGTTTTTT. This sequence encodes CASSHLNWGSTGELFF. V is TRBV4-1 and J is TRBJ2-2, with D perhaps TRBD1 or TRBD2 (5 bases each). This CDR3 is 16 amino acids long. V was clipped by 3 bases and J by 4 bases, with 15 bases between them. Germline loops: CDR1 MGHRA, CDR2 YSYEKL.

The V gene is TRBV5-8, the J gene TRBJ2-1; the match to TRBD2 covers 14 bases. The V gene's germline CDR1 is SGHTS and CDR2 YDEGEE. V dropped 7 bases and J dropped 15; count of bases not matched to a gene: 15. This CDR3 has 15 residues. The CDR3 sequence is CASGGTSGSISGTFF. The CDR3 nucleotides are TGTGCCAGCGGGGGGACTAGCGGGAGTATCTCGGGCACGTTCTTC.

This chain connects TRBV7-6 to TRBJ1-3; D is unclear. Trimming removed 0 bases from V and 3 bases from J, with 0 bases in between. The CDR3 totals 12 residues. Germline CDR1 is SGHVS and CDR2 is FNYEAQ. CDR3 loop: CASSLAGNTIYF. Written as DNA, the CDR3 is TGTGCCAGCAGCTTAGCTGGAAACACCATATATTTT.

The chain has TRBV13 and TRBJ2-5, with a possible D match to TRBD1 (5 bases). V was pared by 5 bases and J by 7 bases, with 23 bases between. Germline CDR1 and CDR2: PRHDT and FYEKMQ (reference sequence). The CDR3 extends over 16 amino acids. The CDR3 coding sequence is TGTGCCAGCAGCCTGACAGACCCAAGAGATGGTACGACCCAGTACTTC. Its protein is CASSLTDPRDGTTQYF.

The rearrangement uses TRBV7-8 and TRBJ1-1; D gene unclear. The CDR3 covers 12 residues. V was clipped by 2 bases and J by 5 bases, with 6 bases between them. Germline V gene lookup returns CDR1 SGHVS and CDR2 FQNEAQ. CDR3 in amino acids: CASSLRGTEAFF. The CDR3 DNA reads as TGTGCCAGCAGCTTAAGAGGGACTGAAGCTTTCTTT.

The chain couples TRBV5-8 to TRBJ2-5; a possible D gene is TRBD1 (6 bases). V was shortened by 2 bases and J by 3 bases, with 14 bases between the two germline ends. This CDR3 is 15 amino acids long. Germline lookup yields CDR1 SGHTS and CDR2 YDEGEE. The CDR3 is CASSFAGDTKETQYF. The CDR3 DNA follows: TGTGCCAGCAGCTTCGCCGGGGACACCAAAGAGACCCAGTACTTC.